In its sample, the clone carrying this T cell receptor beta chain ranks as medium-sized (0.01 to 0.1%). Its antigen is not identified. The data originate from a study of graft-versus-host responses after intestinal transplantation. As for the study in general: Recipients uniformly received anti-thymocyte globulin induction, followed by tacrolimus and steroids for around 3 years.

Findings and limits, study-wide: GvH clones appeared in recipient marrow, some first in ileum or blood. Early post-transplant falls in HvG clones accompanied the peak levels of circulating GvH clones.

The V gene's germline CDR1 is PRHDT and CDR2 FYEKMQ (reference sequence). V was pared by 0 bases and J by 2 bases, with 4 bases of the junction left unmatched. There are 15 residues in the CDR3. Only in-frame clones appear in the TCRdb table, and some are missing; sequencing was by immunoSEQ multiplex PCR. The repertoire holds approximately 33,000 clones, about 79% seen once, with roughly a fifth in the top ten. Sequenced here: unstimulated CD8+ T cells sorted from spleen or lymph node cells, sampled before intestinal transplant. The rearrangement links TRBV13 to TRBJ2-7; 7 bases match TRBD1. The sequence was collected from a human donor who received an intestinal transplant. This CDR3 reads CASSLGRQGPYEQYF. The CDR3 coding sequence is TGTGCCAGCAGCTTAGGGAGACAGGGCCCCTACGAGCAGTACTTC.